These 32 T cell receptor beta chains originate from one sample sequenced in a study of cytomegalovirus exposure and HLA in healthy donors. Amplification used 60 Vbeta primers and 13 Jbeta primers. The table came from immunoSEQ multiplex PCR; TCRdb's copy has only in-frame clones and leaves some out. This sample has 95,000 to 150,000 clones, with approximately 75% found just once. The sample was PBMCs. The receptor set was obtained from a young man in good health and CMV-seronegative.

This chain uses TRBV15 with TRBJ1-1, with a weak D call TRBD1 (6 bases). The V end was cut by 8 bases, the J end by 2 bases, with 27 bases between. CDR1 LNHNV and CDR2 YYDKDF come from the germline V gene (reference sequence). The CDR3 spans 18 residues. CDR3 nucleotides: TGTGCCACCCAAAATACCCGCGGCAGGGGCCTAACTAACACTGAAGCTTTCTTT. Amino acid sequence: CATQNTRGRGLTNTEAFF.

The chain recombines TRBV4-1 with TRBJ2-7, with 7 bases identical to TRBD1. The length of the CDR3 is 16 residues. V was pared by 2 bases and J by 1 base, with 8 bases of the junction left unmatched. CDR1 is MGHRA, CDR2 YSYEKL, per germline. The CDR3 sequence: CASSQTQGIGSYEQYF. The CDR3 nucleotides are TGCGCCAGCAGCCAAACACAGGGGATAGGTTCCTACGAGCAGTACTTC.

J is TRBJ1-2 and V is TRBV4-1, with TRBD1 matching 9 bases. CDR3 length equals 17 residues. Trimming at V came to 2 bases and at J to 4 bases, leaving 11 bases not matched to a gene. CDR1 is MGHRA, CDR2 YSYEKL, per germline. In DNA form, the CDR3 reads TGCGCCAGCAGCCAACCTGTCCGGGACAGGGCCTCCTATGGCTACACCTTC. Translated, it gives CASSQPVRDRASYGYTF.

J is TRBJ2-5 and V is TRBV7-8; TRBD1 aligns across 9 bases. The J call may be faulty, since TRBJ2-7 better matches the DNA end. In germline, CDR1 is SGHVS, CDR2 FQNEAQ. The CDR3 is made up of 14 amino acids. As DNA, the CDR3 is TGTGCCAGCGTGGGCGGGACAGGGTTATACGAGCAGTACTTC. Translating gives CASVGGTGLYEQYF.

The chain is built from TRBV6-5 and TRBJ1-2; D perhaps matches TRBD1 (6 bases). The germline V gene encodes CDR1 MNHEY and CDR2 SVGAGI. V was trimmed by 7 bases and J by 3 bases, leaving 15 bases between them. The CDR3 totals 14 residues. This CDR3 reads CASKTGGGDYGYTF. The DNA of the CDR3 is TGTGCCAGCAAAACGGGCGGGGGCGACTATGGCTACACCTTC.

The gene calls are TRBV20-1 and TRBJ2-5, with a weak D call TRBD1 (5 bases). CDR1 is DFQATT, CDR2 SNEGSKA, per germline (reference sequence). Between the trimmed V and J ends, which lost 7 bases and 0 bases, there was a span of 6 bases. The CDR3 has 11 residues. The CDR3 DNA is TGCAGTGGACAGCACCAAGAGACCCAGTACTTC. Translated, it gives CSGQHQETQYF.

Comment on this clone: Relative to the germline gene, one junction end is altered; a read error may explain this. Other DNA sequences from this sample encode an identical CDR3 as well. The rearrangement links TRBV28 to TRBJ1-2, with TRBD1 identical over 7 bases. Germline V gives CDR1 MDHEN, CDR2 SYDVKM. The CDR3 consists of 14 residues. CDR3: CASSLTGNRYGYTF. The DNA for the CDR3 is TGTGCCAGCAGTTTGACAGGGAATAGGTATGGTTACACCTTC.

The chain employs TRBV19 and TRBJ1-1; TRBD1 matches 8 bases. Trimming removed 6 bases from V and 6 bases from J; junction bases left unmatched: 21. Germline CDR1 is LNHDA and CDR2 is SQIVND (reference sequence). The CDR3 covers 18 residues. The CDR3 DNA follows: TGTGCCAGTAGCCCCCCCCGGCCAGGGGGCCAATTTTGGGCTGAAGCTTTCTTT. Protein: CASSPPRPGGQFWAEAFF.

This chain links TRBV2 with TRBJ1-6; maybe TRBD1 (6 bases). The V and J ends lost 3 bases and 9 bases respectively, with 9 bases between them. CDR3 size: 13 residues. Germline V CDR1 and CDR2: SNHLY, FYNNEI. Here the CDR3 reads CASSDPGVSPLHF. The CDR3 DNA follows: TGTGCCAGCAGTGATCCAGGGGTTTCACCCCTCCACTTT.

This clone came up once. The rearrangement joins TRBV4-2 to TRBJ1-6, with D possibly matching TRBD1 (6 bases). This CDR3 comprises 17 residues. V lost 4 bases to trimming and J lost 4 bases, with 17 bases between them. CDR1 is LGHNA, CDR2 YNFKEQ, per germline. CDR3 bases: TGTGCCAGCAGCCTCTCAGCCGACAGGATTTATAATTCACCCCTCCACTTT. This sequence encodes CASSLSADRIYNSPLHF.

This clone appeared a few times. As DNA, the CDR3 is TGTGCCAGCAGCCAAGATACCCTAGCGGGGGCTAGAGAGACCCAGTACTTC. The encoded protein is CASSQDTLAGARETQYF. The V and J genes are TRBV14 and TRBJ2-5; 10 bases agree with TRBD2. CDR3 length: 17 amino acids. The V gene's germline CDR1 is SGHDN and CDR2 FVKESK. V gave up 0 bases and J gave up 4 bases; unmatched junction bases: 8.

The rearrangement joins TRBV4-1 to TRBJ1-1; 10 bases agree with TRBD1. The junction had 3 bases not matched to a gene; V was cut back by 1 base and J by 4 bases. CDR1 MGHRA and CDR2 YSYEKL come from the germline V gene. The CDR3 sequence is 15 residues long. Here the CDR3 reads CASSQGTGGGTEAFF. CDR3 DNA: TGCGCCAGCAGCCAAGGGACAGGGGGGGGCACTGAAGCTTTCTTT.

This sequence joins TRBV6-5 and TRBJ1-1; TRBD1 is a possible D gene (6 bases). CDR1 is MNHEY, CDR2 SVGAGI, per germline. V dropped 6 bases and J dropped 7 bases, with 15 bases sitting between them. The length of the CDR3 is 13 residues. The CDR3 sequence: CASRDHRVGEAFF. CDR3 bases: TGTGCCAGCAGAGATCACAGGGTGGGTGAAGCTTTCTTT.

The chain couples TRBV4-2 to TRBJ2-5, with 9 bases identical to TRBD1. Matching the DNA end better, TRBJ2-7 makes the J call doubtful. The CDR3 contains 15 residues. Germline CDR1 is LGHNA and CDR2 is YNFKEQ. The CDR3 nucleotides read TGTGCCAGCAGCCAGGGAGAGACAGGGGGCTACGAGCAGTACTTC. Its protein product is CASSQGETGGYEQYF.

This clone has more than one count but fewer than ten. The chain recombines TRBV6-5 with TRBJ2-7; the D gene is possibly TRBD2 (6 bases). The V end lost 0 bases, the J end lost 2 bases, and 11 bases lay between the germline ends. The CDR3 loop spans 15 amino acids. Germline CDR1 MNHEY, CDR2 SVGAGI. The CDR3 sequence is CASSYSMGGAYEQYF. CDR3 DNA: TGTGCCAGCAGTTACTCTATGGGAGGTGCCTACGAGCAGTACTTC.

On this clone: A read error may produce the germline difference seen at one junction end. The V gene is TRBV5-1, the J gene TRBJ1-1; a weak D match, TRBD1 (5 bases). The CDR3 covers 15 residues. Germline values: CDR1 SGHRS, CDR2 YFSETQ. The CDR3 protein is CASSLESGGNAEAFF. DNA of the CDR3: TGCGCCAGCAGCTTGGAAAGTGGGGGGAACGCTGAAGCTTTCTTT. The full variable domain, rest sourced from reference TRBV5-1 and TRBJ1-1, is KAGVTQTPRYLIKTRGQQVTLSCSPISGHRSVSWYQQTPGQGLQFLFEYFSETQRNKGNFPGRFSGRQFSNSRSEMNVSTLELGDSALYLCASSLESGGNAEAFFGQGTRLTVV.

In its sample, this clone was seen once. The chain links TRBV28 to TRBJ2-3, with a weak D call TRBD1 (6 bases). Germline values: CDR1 MDHEN, CDR2 SYDVKM. The CDR3 is made up of 14 amino acids. Trimming took 3 bases from V and 5 from J, leaving 12 bases between them. The CDR3 loop is CASSLGDTQDTQYF. The CDR3 DNA reads TGTGCCAGCAGTTTGGGGGACACCCAAGATACGCAGTATTTT.

The chain combines TRBV7-8 with TRBJ1-2; D not resolved. V was pared by 5 bases and J by 4 bases, with 14 bases between. The CDR3 spans 14 residues. CDR1 SGHVS and CDR2 FQNEAQ come from the germline V gene. The CDR3 DNA is TGTGCCAGCAGCCCCGGTGGAGGACCCTATGGCTACACCTTC. Translated, it gives CASSPGGGPYGYTF.

This chain uses TRBV4-1 with TRBJ2-7; D is possibly TRBD1 (6 bases). The V gene lost 0 bases and the J gene lost 5 bases, with 17 bases spanning the gap. Germline assignment: CDR1 MGHRA and CDR2 YSYEKL. CDR3 size: 16 residues. The DNA for the CDR3 is TGCGCCAGCAGCCAAGATCCGTTCCGACAGGTCCACGAGCAGTACTTC. It specifies CASSQDPFRQVHEQYF.

V usage is TRBV20-1 and J usage is TRBJ1-1; 7 bases match TRBD1. The germline CDR1 and CDR2 sequences are DFQATT and SNEGSKA (reference sequence). The CDR3 runs 11 residues. Trimming removed 8 bases from V and 3 bases from J; junction bases left unmatched: 3. CDR3 DNA: TGCAGTTATGACAGGGACACTGAAGCTTTCTTT. This encodes CSYDRDTEAFF.

This clone was observed a handful of times. The chain couples TRBV5-6 to TRBJ1-1, with 7 bases aligning to TRBD1. CDR1 and CDR2 (germline): SGHDT, YYEEEE. J gave up 4 bases and V 4 bases, and 7 bases lay outside the gene matches. CDR3 length: 14 residues. The CDR3 spells CASSLPTGTTEAFF. In DNA, the CDR3 is TGTGCCAGCAGCCTCCCGACAGGGACCACTGAAGCTTTCTTT.

The chain is built from TRBV7-9 and TRBJ1-2; tentative D call: TRBD1 (5 bases). Germline CDR1 and CDR2: SEHNR and FQNEAQ (reference sequence). V lost 0 bases and J 6 bases, leaving 5 bases between the germline ends. The CDR3 covers 12 residues. CDR3 protein: CASSLAGDGYTF. In DNA form, the CDR3 reads TGTGCCAGCAGCTTAGCAGGGGATGGCTACACCTTC.

This chain joins TRBV19 and TRBJ2-7; the match to TRBD2 covers 11 bases. The ends lost 1 base at V and 2 bases at J; junction bases unmatched: 7. The V gene's germline CDR1 is LNHDA and CDR2 SQIVND (reference sequence). The CDR3 is 17 amino acids. The CDR3 spells CASSIAFGTSGTYEQYF. DNA for the CDR3: TGTGCCAGTAGTATAGCTTTTGGGACTAGCGGTACCTACGAGCAGTACTTC.

The chain employs TRBV6-6 and TRBJ1-1; TRBD1 might be the D (5 bases). Trimming took off 6 bases at V and 11 bases at J, with 16 bases between the two ends. There are 12 residues in the CDR3. Per germline, CDR1 MNHNY and CDR2 SVGAGI (reference sequence). The CDR3 nucleotides are TGTGCCAGCAGAACTCCGACAGACGGGGCTTTCTTT. It translates to CASRTPTDGAFF.

This clone occurred a few times. The chain links TRBV5-1 to TRBJ2-7; 8 nucleotides line up with TRBD2. Germline V gives CDR1 SGHRS, CDR2 YFSETQ. CDR3 size: 14 residues. V gave up 3 bases and J gave up 3 bases; unmatched junction bases: 5. The CDR3 nucleotides read TGCGCCAGCAGCTCACTGGCGGGGGGCTACGAGCAGTACTTC. Amino acids: CASSSLAGGYEQYF.

The rearrangement links TRBV10-3 to TRBJ1-1; D perhaps matches TRBD1 (6 bases). The CDR3 contains 14 residues. Germline CDR1 is ENHRY and CDR2 is SYGVKD. V dropped 8 bases and J dropped 4 bases, with 17 bases sitting between them. In DNA, the CDR3 is TGTGCCATCGCTAAGGGGGGGTCAGGCACTGAAGCTTTCTTT. Amino acids: CAIAKGGSGTEAFF.

This chain connects TRBV7-9 to TRBJ2-7, with 7 bases matching TRBD1. The V segment lost 2 bases and the J segment 7 bases; nucleotides outside the gene matches: 5. The CDR3 is 13 residues long. Germline CDR1 SEHNR, CDR2 FQNEAQ (reference sequence). The CDR3 region is CASSLTDRVEQYF. The CDR3 DNA follows: TGTGCCAGCAGCTTAACCGACAGGGTTGAGCAGTACTTC.

The rearrangement uses TRBV27 and TRBJ1-2; no definite D call. Germline lookup yields CDR1 MNHEY and CDR2 SMNVEV (reference sequence). This CDR3 spans 15 amino acids. The V and J ends lost 5 bases and 2 bases respectively, with 15 bases between them. CDR3 sequence (DNA): TGTGCCAGCAGTAGTACTTTTGGGCTGAACTATGGCTACACCTTC. Protein product: CASSSTFGLNYGYTF.

This clone was seen just once. V and J are TRBV7-6 and TRBJ2-5; the D is unclear. The DNA end is a closer match to TRBJ2-7, so the J assignment may be wrong. The CDR3 contains 15 residues. The germline V gene encodes CDR1 SGHVS and CDR2 FNYEAQ. This chain's CDR3 is CASSLVLGPSYEQYF. The CDR3 DNA is TGTGCCAGCAGCTTAGTTCTTGGTCCCTCCTACGAGCAGTACTTC.

This chain links TRBV13 with TRBJ2-2; TRBD2 aligns across 12 bases. CDR3 length equals 15 residues. Losses at the gene ends were 5 bases for V and 4 bases for J; bases not matched to a gene: 2. Germline loops: CDR1 PRHDT, CDR2 FYEKMQ (reference sequence). In DNA form, the CDR3 reads TGTGCCAGCAGCCCACTAGCGGGGGGCACCGGGGAGCTGTTTTTT. Translation: CASSPLAGGTGELFF.

This chain joins TRBV10-3 and TRBJ2-1; D gene uncertain. Germline V CDR1 and CDR2: ENHRY, SYGVKD. Trimming removed 2 bases at V and 7 bases at J, with 3 bases between. The CDR3 covers 11 residues. CDR3 in DNA: TGTGCCATCAGTGAGCAGAATGAGCAGTTCTTC. Translation: CAISEQNEQFF.

This clone showed up just once. V is TRBV4-3 and J is TRBJ2-7; maybe TRBD2 (5 bases). Looked up from germline, CDR1 is LGHNA and CDR2 is YSLEER. This CDR3 has 15 amino acids. Trimming took off 0 bases at V and 0 bases at J, with 9 bases between the two ends. In DNA, the CDR3 is TGCGCCAGCAGCCAAGATCCTAGCCCCTCCTACGAGCAGTACTTC. Translating gives CASSQDPSPSYEQYF.